This is a list of T cell receptor beta chains from one sample in a study of T-cell memory formation after mild COVID-19. TCRdb reanalysed the 5' RACE reads using MiXCR and keeps one entry per CDR3 protein. The data show around 300,000 distinct CDR3 sequences, just under 20% seen once. Sample: PBMCs or a T cell subset sorted from them (not recorded which). The receptors were sampled from a man aged 18 to 29 who had mild COVID-19 (a few samples of this study predate the infection). Cell type and time point are not known. CDR3s include the opening cysteine and the closing phenylalanine or tryptophan. A D gene is named only where the DNA matches it firmly. Some rows have no size entry. The others give once, few or many, or a class for an expanded clone.

clone_size: -; d_call: -; v_call: TRBV23-1; j_call: TRBJ1-1; cdr3_aa: CASSRPEMNTEAFF; cdr3_nt: TGCGCCAGCAGTCGGCCAGAGATGAACACTGAAGCTTTCTTT
clone_size: -; d_call: -; v_call: TRBV4-1; j_call: TRBJ2-5; cdr3_aa: CASSQVTFGETQYF; cdr3_nt: TGCGCCAGCAGCCAAGTGACGTTCGGAGAGACCCAGTACTTC
clone_size: many; d_call: TRBD1; v_call: TRBV7-2; j_call: TRBJ2-7; cdr3_aa: CASSWSGTGSYEQYF; cdr3_nt: TGTGCCAGCAGCTGGTCCGGGACAGGGTCATACGAGCAGTACTTC
clone_size: many; d_call: TRBD1; v_call: TRBV18; j_call: TRBJ1-1; cdr3_aa: CASSPRQGNTEAFF; cdr3_nt: TGTGCCAGCTCACCCAGACAGGGCAACACTGAAGCTTTCTTT
clone_size: few; d_call: TRBD2; v_call: TRBV12-3/TRBV12-4; j_call: TRBJ2-3; cdr3_aa: CASSAQGAGGNTF; cdr3_nt: TGTGCCAGCAGTGCCCAGGGTGCGGGGGGTAACACCTTT
clone_size: few; d_call: -; v_call: TRBV18; j_call: TRBJ1-2; cdr3_aa: CASSPGRADYGYTF; cdr3_nt: TGTGCCAGCTCACCAGGCAGGGCGGACTATGGCTACACCTTC
clone_size: -; d_call: -; v_call: TRBV6-2/TRBV6-3; j_call: TRBJ2-2; cdr3_aa: CASSSRDTYTGELFF; cdr3_nt: TGTGCCAGCAGTTCCCGGGACACTTACACCGGGGAGCTGTTTTTT
clone_size: -; d_call: TRBD2; v_call: TRBV9; j_call: TRBJ2-5; cdr3_aa: CASSATGGGQETQYF; cdr3_nt: TGTGCCAGCAGCGCGACGGGCGGGGGTCAAGAGACCCAGTACTTC
clone_size: -; d_call: TRBD1; v_call: TRBV27; j_call: TRBJ2-5; cdr3_aa: CASSLWDRETQYF; cdr3_nt: TGTGCCAGCAGTTTATGGGACAGGGAGACCCAGTACTTC
clone_size: -; d_call: -; v_call: TRBV20-1; j_call: TRBJ1-5; cdr3_aa: CSGVAQPGNQPQHF; cdr3_nt: TGCAGTGGAGTGGCGCAGCCAGGCAATCAGCCCCAGCATTTT
clone_size: -; d_call: -; v_call: TRBV6-6; j_call: TRBJ1-1; cdr3_aa: CASSYSSSGNAEAFF; cdr3_nt: TGTGCCAGCAGTTACTCGAGTAGTGGAAACGCTGAAGCTTTCTTT
clone_size: few; d_call: TRBD1; v_call: TRBV6-5; j_call: TRBJ1-4; cdr3_aa: CASSTRTGVRKLFF; cdr3_nt: TGTGCCAGCAGCACCCGGACAGGGGTCCGAAAACTGTTTTTT
clone_size: -; d_call: TRBD1; v_call: TRBV5-1; j_call: TRBJ1-2; cdr3_aa: CASSSRQGEDGYTF; cdr3_nt: TGCGCCAGCAGCTCGAGACAGGGCGAAGATGGCTACACCTTC
clone_size: few; d_call: -; v_call: TRBV5-1; j_call: TRBJ1-4; cdr3_aa: CASSPRRSDEKLFF; cdr3_nt: TGCGCCAGCAGCCCCCGGCGCTCCGATGAAAAACTGTTTTTT
clone_size: -; d_call: TRBD2; v_call: TRBV5-6; j_call: TRBJ2-5; cdr3_aa: CASSLWDYKTQYF; cdr3_nt: TGTGCCAGCAGCTTATGGGACTATAAGACCCAGTACTTC
clone_size: -; d_call: -; v_call: TRBV14; j_call: TRBJ2-7; cdr3_aa: CASSHFEGLHYEQYF; cdr3_nt: TGTGCCAGCAGCCACTTCGAAGGTTTGCACTACGAGCAGTACTTC
clone_size: once; d_call: -; v_call: TRBV21-1; j_call: TRBJ2-2; cdr3_aa: CARDAGGGTGELFF; cdr3_nt: TGTGCCAGAGATGCAGGGGGCGGCACCGGGGAGCTGTTTTTT
clone_size: -; d_call: -; v_call: TRBV11-2; j_call: TRBJ2-4; cdr3_aa: CASSTASRGGIQYF; cdr3_nt: TGTGCCAGCAGCACGGCTAGTAGGGGCGGCATTCAGTACTTC
clone_size: few; d_call: TRBD2; v_call: TRBV20-1; j_call: TRBJ2-7; cdr3_aa: CSARVFGGGYEQYF; cdr3_nt: TGCAGTGCTAGAGTCTTTGGCGGGGGCTACGAGCAGTACTTC
clone_size: -; d_call: -; v_call: TRBV18; j_call: TRBJ2-2; cdr3_aa: CASSPPPTGELFF; cdr3_nt: TGTGCCAGCTCACCACCCCCGACCGGGGAGCTGTTTTTT
clone_size: -; d_call: TRBD1; v_call: TRBV5-1; j_call: TRBJ2-3; cdr3_aa: CASSQGQGAADTQYF; cdr3_nt: TGCGCCAGCAGCCAGGGACAGGGGGCGGCAGATACGCAGTATTTT
clone_size: few; d_call: -; v_call: TRBV5-4; j_call: TRBJ1-6; cdr3_aa: CASSQTASSYNSPLHF; cdr3_nt: TGTGCCAGCAGCCAGACCGCGAGCTCCTATAATTCACCCCTCCACTTT
clone_size: -; d_call: -; v_call: TRBV6-2/TRBV6-3; j_call: TRBJ2-3; cdr3_aa: CASSYGRVADTQYF; cdr3_nt: TGTGCCAGCAGTTATGGGCGAGTTGCGGATACGCAGTATTTT
clone_size: few; d_call: -; v_call: TRBV12-3/TRBV12-4; j_call: TRBJ1-5; cdr3_aa: CASSFGLSNQPQHF; cdr3_nt: TGTGCCAGCAGTTTTGGGTTAAGCAATCAGCCCCAGCATTTT
clone_size: few; d_call: -; v_call: TRBV6-5; j_call: TRBJ2-7; cdr3_aa: CASSYSNSYEQYF; cdr3_nt: TGTGCCAGCAGTTACTCGAACTCCTACGAGCAGTACTTC
clone_size: few; d_call: -; v_call: TRBV29-1; j_call: TRBJ2-5; cdr3_aa: CSVVGRFQETQYF; cdr3_nt: TGCAGCGTTGTTGGCAGGTTCCAAGAGACCCAGTACTTC
clone_size: -; d_call: TRBD1; v_call: TRBV9; j_call: TRBJ2-1; cdr3_aa: CASSARTGGFNEQFF; cdr3_nt: TGTGCCAGCAGCGCCCGGACAGGGGGCTTCAATGAGCAGTTCTTC
clone_size: -; d_call: -; v_call: TRBV19; j_call: TRBJ1-5; cdr3_aa: CASSMRVLSNQPQHF; cdr3_nt: TGTGCCAGTAGTATGAGGGTCCTTAGCAATCAGCCCCAGCATTTT
clone_size: few; d_call: -; v_call: TRBV12-3/TRBV12-4; j_call: TRBJ2-5; cdr3_aa: CASSLVSGAAETQYF; cdr3_nt: TGTGCCAGCAGTTTAGTATCAGGGGCGGCTGAGACCCAGTACTTC
clone_size: -; d_call: -; v_call: TRBV4-1; j_call: TRBJ1-1; cdr3_aa: CASLDGGTEAFF; cdr3_nt: TGCGCCAGCCTAGATGGGGGAACTGAAGCTTTCTTT
clone_size: -; d_call: -; v_call: TRBV20-1; j_call: TRBJ2-5; cdr3_aa: CSARPGTLARETQYF; cdr3_nt: TGCAGTGCTAGACCGGGGACCCTGGCGCGTGAGACCCAGTACTTC
clone_size: many; d_call: -; v_call: TRBV19; j_call: TRBJ1-2; cdr3_aa: CASSIDWAEYGYTF; cdr3_nt: TGTGCCAGTAGTATCGATTGGGCAGAATATGGCTACACCTTC
clone_size: -; d_call: -; v_call: TRBV7-6; j_call: TRBJ2-5; cdr3_aa: CASSLEQTGTQYF; cdr3_nt: TGTGCCAGCAGCTTGGAGCAGACGGGGACCCAGTACTTC
clone_size: few; d_call: -; v_call: TRBV7-9; j_call: TRBJ1-4; cdr3_aa: CASSLEVFDEKLFF; cdr3_nt: TGTGCCAGCAGCTTAGAGGTATTCGATGAAAAACTGTTTTTT
clone_size: -; d_call: -; v_call: TRBV7-2; j_call: TRBJ1-4; cdr3_aa: CASGRSPPDEKLFF; cdr3_nt: TGTGCCAGCGGGAGGAGCCCCCCGGATGAAAAACTGTTTTTT
clone_size: -; d_call: -; v_call: TRBV2; j_call: TRBJ1-5; cdr3_aa: CASRGQINQPQHF; cdr3_nt: TGTGCCAGCAGGGGCCAGATCAATCAGCCCCAGCATTTT
clone_size: few; d_call: TRBD2; v_call: TRBV20-1; j_call: TRBJ2-5; cdr3_aa: CSADRLAGAQETQYF; cdr3_nt: TGCAGTGCTGATAGACTAGCGGGGGCCCAAGAGACCCAGTACTTC
clone_size: once; d_call: -; v_call: TRBV19; j_call: TRBJ1-5; cdr3_aa: CASSIESVAPQHF; cdr3_nt: TGTGCCAGTAGTATAGAATCGGTTGCGCCCCAGCATTTT
clone_size: few; d_call: -; v_call: TRBV18; j_call: TRBJ2-2; cdr3_aa: CASSPPVWTNTGELFF; cdr3_nt: TGTGCCAGCTCACCACCGGTCTGGACGAACACCGGGGAGCTGTTTTTT
clone_size: few; d_call: -; v_call: TRBV9; j_call: TRBJ2-7; cdr3_aa: CASSVGGDAYEQYF; cdr3_nt: TGTGCCAGCAGCGTTGGGGGAGACGCCTACGAGCAGTACTTC
clone_size: -; d_call: -; v_call: TRBV11-2; j_call: TRBJ1-1; cdr3_aa: CASSLRARGHTEAFF; cdr3_nt: TGTGCCAGCAGCTTAAGGGCCCGGGGGCACACTGAAGCTTTCTTT
clone_size: many; d_call: -; v_call: TRBV6-5; j_call: TRBJ1-1; cdr3_aa: CASSYVGGKTEAFF; cdr3_nt: TGTGCCAGCAGTTACGTGGGGGGAAAGACTGAAGCTTTCTTT
clone_size: once; d_call: -; v_call: TRBV5-4; j_call: TRBJ1-1; cdr3_aa: CASSWESTEAFF; cdr3_nt: TGTGCCAGCAGCTGGGAGTCCACTGAAGCTTTCTTT
clone_size: few; d_call: -; v_call: TRBV11-2; j_call: TRBJ2-5; cdr3_aa: CASSNLGALGETQYF; cdr3_nt: TGTGCCAGCAGCAATTTGGGGGCCCTGGGGGAGACCCAGTACTTC
clone_size: -; d_call: -; v_call: TRBV12-3/TRBV12-4; j_call: TRBJ2-4; cdr3_aa: CASSPVVGVDIQYF; cdr3_nt: TGTGCCAGCAGCCCAGTCGTAGGAGTGGACATTCAGTACTTC
clone_size: -; d_call: TRBD1; v_call: TRBV28; j_call: TRBJ1-3; cdr3_aa: CASSPPGQISGNTIYF; cdr3_nt: TGTGCCAGCAGCCCCCCGGGACAGATATCTGGAAACACCATATATTTT
clone_size: few; d_call: -; v_call: TRBV12-3/TRBV12-4; j_call: TRBJ1-2; cdr3_aa: CASSLGGLGYTF; cdr3_nt: TGTGCCAGCAGTTTGGGGGGGCTTGGCTACACCTTC
clone_size: -; d_call: TRBD2; v_call: TRBV7-8; j_call: TRBJ2-1; cdr3_aa: CASSLLVTSGGEQFF; cdr3_nt: TGTGCCAGCAGCTTATTGGTAACTAGCGGGGGAGAGCAGTTCTTC
clone_size: -; d_call: -; v_call: TRBV10-3; j_call: TRBJ2-1; cdr3_aa: CAISESKISSLEFF; cdr3_nt: TGTGCCATCAGTGAGTCGAAGATTTCTAGTCTGGAGTTCTTC
clone_size: few; d_call: -; v_call: TRBV4-2; j_call: TRBJ2-4; cdr3_aa: CASSQAADLSAKNIQYF; cdr3_nt: TGTGCCAGCAGCCAAGCGGCTGATCTTAGTGCCAAAAACATTCAGTACTTC
clone_size: few; d_call: -; v_call: TRBV10-3; j_call: TRBJ2-1; cdr3_aa: CAISPPGQRGEQFF; cdr3_nt: TGTGCCATCAGCCCCCCGGGCCAACGGGGGGAGCAGTTCTTC
clone_size: -; d_call: -; v_call: TRBV12-3/TRBV12-4; j_call: TRBJ2-7; cdr3_aa: CASSLGLVGGYF; cdr3_nt: TGTGCCAGCAGTCTCGGACTGGTCGGGGGGTACTTC
clone_size: -; d_call: TRBD1; v_call: TRBV18; j_call: TRBJ1-3; cdr3_aa: CASSPPTGPSGNTIYF; cdr3_nt: TGTGCCAGCTCACCACCGACAGGGCCCTCTGGAAACACCATATATTTT
clone_size: many; d_call: -; v_call: TRBV3-1; j_call: TRBJ1-5; cdr3_aa: CASSQDMIQPQHF; cdr3_nt: TGTGCCAGCAGCCAAGACATGATCCAGCCCCAGCATTTT
clone_size: few; d_call: -; v_call: TRBV13; j_call: TRBJ2-1; cdr3_aa: CASRLVEQFF; cdr3_nt: TGTGCCAGCCGGTTGGTTGAGCAGTTCTTC
clone_size: few; d_call: -; v_call: TRBV4-3; j_call: TRBJ1-2; cdr3_aa: CASSQDEAPIYGYTF; cdr3_nt: TGCGCCAGCAGCCAAGATGAAGCCCCAATTTATGGCTACACCTTC
clone_size: few; d_call: -; v_call: TRBV5-1; j_call: TRBJ2-3; cdr3_aa: CASSLNFVTDTQYF; cdr3_nt: TGCGCCAGCAGCTTGAATTTTGTCACAGATACGCAGTATTTT
clone_size: few; d_call: TRBD2; v_call: TRBV5-1; j_call: TRBJ2-1; cdr3_aa: CASSPETSGGAYNEQFF; cdr3_nt: TGCGCCAGCAGCCCCGAGACTAGCGGGGGCGCCTACAATGAGCAGTTCTTC